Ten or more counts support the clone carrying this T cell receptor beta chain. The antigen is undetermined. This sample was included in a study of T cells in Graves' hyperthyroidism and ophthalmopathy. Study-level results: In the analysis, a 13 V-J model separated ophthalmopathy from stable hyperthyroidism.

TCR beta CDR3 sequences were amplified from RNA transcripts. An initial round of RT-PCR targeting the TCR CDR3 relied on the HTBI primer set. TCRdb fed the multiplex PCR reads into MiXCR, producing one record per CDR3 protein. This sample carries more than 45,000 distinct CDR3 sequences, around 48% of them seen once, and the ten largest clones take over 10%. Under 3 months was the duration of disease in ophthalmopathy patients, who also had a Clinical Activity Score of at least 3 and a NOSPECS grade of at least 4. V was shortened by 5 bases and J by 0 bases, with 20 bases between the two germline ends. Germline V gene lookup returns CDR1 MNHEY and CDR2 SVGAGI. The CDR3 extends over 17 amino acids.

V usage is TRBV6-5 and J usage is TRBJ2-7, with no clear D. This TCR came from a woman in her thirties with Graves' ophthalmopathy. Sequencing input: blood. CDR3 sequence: CASSRPAGLKYSYEQYF. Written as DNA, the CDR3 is TGTGCCAGCAGTAGACCCGCCGGGCTTAAGTACTCCTACGAGCAGTACTTC.